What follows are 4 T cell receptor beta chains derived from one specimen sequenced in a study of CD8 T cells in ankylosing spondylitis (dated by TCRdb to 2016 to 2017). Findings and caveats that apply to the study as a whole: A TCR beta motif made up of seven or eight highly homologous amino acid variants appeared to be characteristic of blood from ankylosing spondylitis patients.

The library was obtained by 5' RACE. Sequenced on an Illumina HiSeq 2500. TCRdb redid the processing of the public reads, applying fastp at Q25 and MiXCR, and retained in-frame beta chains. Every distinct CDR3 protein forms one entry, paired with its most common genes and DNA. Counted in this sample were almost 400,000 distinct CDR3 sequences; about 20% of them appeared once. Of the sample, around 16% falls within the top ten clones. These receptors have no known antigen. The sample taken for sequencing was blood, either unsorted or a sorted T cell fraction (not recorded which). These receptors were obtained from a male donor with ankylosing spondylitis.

The CDR3 DNA reads as TGTGCCAGCAGCCTGGACACCGTAAGCAATCAGCCCCAGCATTTT. Amino acids: CASSLDTVSNQPQHF. This rearrangement joins TRBV7-9 to TRBJ1-5, with D perhaps TRBD1 (5 bases). V was pared by 5 bases and J by 1 base, with 12 bases between. This CDR3 contains 15 residues. CDR1 and CDR2 from the germline V gene are SEHNR and FQNEAQ (reference sequence).

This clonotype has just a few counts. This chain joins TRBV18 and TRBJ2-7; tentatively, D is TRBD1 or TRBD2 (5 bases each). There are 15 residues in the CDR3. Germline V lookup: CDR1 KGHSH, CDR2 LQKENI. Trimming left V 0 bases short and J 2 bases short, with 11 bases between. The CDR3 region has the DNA TGTGCCAGCTCACCACCGACAGCGGAGACCTACGAGCAGTACTTC. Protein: CASSPPTAETYEQYF.

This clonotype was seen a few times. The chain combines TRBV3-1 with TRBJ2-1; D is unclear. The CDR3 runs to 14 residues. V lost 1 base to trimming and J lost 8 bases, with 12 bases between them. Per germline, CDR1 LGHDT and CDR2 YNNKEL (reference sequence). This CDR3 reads CASSQGTFGHEQFF. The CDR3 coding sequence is TGTGCCAGCAGCCAAGGGACCTTTGGGCATGAGCAGTTCTTC.

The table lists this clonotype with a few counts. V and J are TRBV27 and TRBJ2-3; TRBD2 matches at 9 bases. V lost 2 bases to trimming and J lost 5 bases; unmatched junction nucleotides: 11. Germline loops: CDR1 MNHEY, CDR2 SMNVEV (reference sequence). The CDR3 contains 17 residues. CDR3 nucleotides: TGTGCCAGCAGTTTAATGCGGGATAGCGGGAGTCTAGATACGCAGTATTTT. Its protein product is CASSLMRDSGSLDTQYF.